This T cell receptor beta chain was sequenced during a study of vaccination and CD4 T cells after COVID-19. In germline, CDR1 is MNHEY, CDR2 SVGAGI. After removal of 2 bases from V and 1 base from J, the junction contained 5 bases not matched to a gene. The CDR3 loop spans 16 amino acids. About this clonotype: What it recognizes is unknown.

The treatment was: 10-day PBMC culture with coronavirus spike peptide pools or control peptides (ViraFEST assay). Cultured CD4+ T cell DNA was sequenced using the Oncomine TCR Beta short-read assay. Each CDR3 protein gets one entry after TCRdb re-called the PCR reads with MiXCR. The top ten hold approximately 17% of the sample, which has over 20,000 distinct CDR3 sequences, roughly 40% seen once. The gene calls are TRBV6-5 and TRBJ2-7, with 10 bases matching TRBD1. The receptor was isolated from a human donor who received a COVID-19 vaccine. The sequences come from CD4+ T cells from blood, cultured in vitro, collected before SARS-CoV-2 vaccination. In DNA form, the CDR3 reads TGTGCCAGCAGTTACCTGACGGGACAGGGGTCCTACGAGCAGTACTTC. Translated, it gives CASSYLTGQGSYEQYF.